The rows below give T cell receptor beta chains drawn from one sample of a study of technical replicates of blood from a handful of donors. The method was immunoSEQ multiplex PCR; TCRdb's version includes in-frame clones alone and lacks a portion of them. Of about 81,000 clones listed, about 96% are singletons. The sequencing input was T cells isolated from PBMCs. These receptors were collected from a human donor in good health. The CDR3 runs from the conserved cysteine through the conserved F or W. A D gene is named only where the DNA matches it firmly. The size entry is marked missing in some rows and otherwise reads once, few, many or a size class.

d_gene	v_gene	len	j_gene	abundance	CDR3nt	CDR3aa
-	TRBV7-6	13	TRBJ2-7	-	TGTGCCAGCAGCACTCCCGGGGTCTTGGAGCAGTACTTC	CASSTPGVLEQYF
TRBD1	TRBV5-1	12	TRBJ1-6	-	TGCGCCAGCACAGGGGGAAATTCACCCCTCCACTTT	CASTGGNSPLHF
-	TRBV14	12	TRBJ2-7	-	TGTGCCAGCAGCTTTACTAGTTCCGAGCAGTACTTC	CASSFTSSEQYF
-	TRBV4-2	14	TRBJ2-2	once	TGTGCCAGCAGCTCAGGGCGGCGTACCGGGGAGCTGTTTTTT	CASSSGRRTGELFF
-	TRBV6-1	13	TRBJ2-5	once	TGTGCCAGCAGTGAATCCGGCCCGCAGGGACAGTACTTC	CASSESGPQGQYF
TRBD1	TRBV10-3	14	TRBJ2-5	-	TGTGCCATCAGTTTGACAGGGGGCGACGAGACCCAGTACTTC	CAISLTGGDETQYF
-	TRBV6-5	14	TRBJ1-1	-	TGTGCCAGCAGTTGGGGCAGCATGAACACTGAAGCTTTCTTT	CASSWGSMNTEAFF
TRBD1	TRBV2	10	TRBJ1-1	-	TGTGCCAGTCGACAGGGTGAAGCTTTCTTT	CASRQGEAFF
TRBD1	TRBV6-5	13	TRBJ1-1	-	TGTGCCAGCAGCCCAGGGGGCCCAGGTGGAGCTTTCTTT	CASSPGGPGGAFF
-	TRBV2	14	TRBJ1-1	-	TGTGCCAGCAGTTATCAGGGTCCCAACACTGAAGCTTTCTTT	CASSYQGPNTEAFF
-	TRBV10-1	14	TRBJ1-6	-	TGCGCCAGCAGTGAGTCTCAGGGGTCTTCACCCCTCCACTTT	CASSESQGSSPLHF
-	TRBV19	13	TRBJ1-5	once	TGTGCCAGTAGTATACGTTCAGTGGAGCCCCAGCATTTT	CASSIRSVEPQHF
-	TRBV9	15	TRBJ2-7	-	TGTGCCAGCAGCCCCGGCGGCGGAAGCTCCTACGAGCAGTACTTC	CASSPGGGSSYEQYF
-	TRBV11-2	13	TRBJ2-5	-	TGTGCCAGCAGCTTAGAAATCGGAGAGACCCAGTACTTC	CASSLEIGETQYF
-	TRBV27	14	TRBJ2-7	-	TGTGCCAGCAGTTACCTAGCGAACTCCTACGAGCAGTACTTC	CASSYLANSYEQYF
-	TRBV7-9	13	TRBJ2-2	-	TGTGCCAGCAGCTCCTACAGGGCCGGGGAGCTGTTTTTT	CASSSYRAGELFF
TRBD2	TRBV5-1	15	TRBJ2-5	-	TGCGCCAGCAGCTCCACCGGGACTAGGCAAGAGACCCAGTACTTC	CASSSTGTRQETQYF
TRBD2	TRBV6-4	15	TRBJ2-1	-	TGTGCCAGCAGTGATTATAGCGGGAGCAGCAATGAGCAGTTCTTC	CASSDYSGSSNEQFF
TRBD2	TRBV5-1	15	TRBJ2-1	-	TGCGCCAGCAGCCCGAGCAGGGAGGGTTACAATGAGCAGTTCTTC	CASSPSREGYNEQFF
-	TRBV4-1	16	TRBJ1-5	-	TGCGCCAGCAGCCAAGATACTGACAGGAGGCATCAGCCCCAGCATTTT	CASSQDTDRRHQPQHF
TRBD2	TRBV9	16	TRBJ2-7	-	TGTGCCAGCAGCGTTGGACTAGCGGGAGGGCCCGGCGAGCAGTACTTC	CASSVGLAGGPGEQYF
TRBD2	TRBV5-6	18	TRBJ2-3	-	TGTGCCAGCAGCAAGGGACTAGCGGGGGGAGGGGTCGCAGATACGCAGTATTTT	CASSKGLAGGGVADTQYF
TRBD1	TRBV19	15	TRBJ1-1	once	TGTGCCAGTAGTTTCCCGGGGACAGGGGGGACTGAAGCTTTCTTT	CASSFPGTGGTEAFF
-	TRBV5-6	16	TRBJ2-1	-	TGTGCCAGCAGCGCTCGCGCGGGCCGAATCTACAATGAGCAGTTCTTC	CASSARAGRIYNEQFF
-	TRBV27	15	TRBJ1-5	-	TGTGCCAGCAGTTCTATGGGGCCGAGATATCAGCCCCAGCATTTT	CASSSMGPRYQPQHF
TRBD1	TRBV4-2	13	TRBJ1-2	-	TGTGCCAGCAGCCAGGACAGGGGGGATGGCTACACCTTC	CASSQDRGDGYTF
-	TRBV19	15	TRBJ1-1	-	TGTGCCAGTAGTATTTTGGGGAAAGGGGGGGCTGAAGCTTTCTTT	CASSILGKGGAEAFF
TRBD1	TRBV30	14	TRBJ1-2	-	TGTGCCTGGGACCGGGACAGGTCTATCTATGGCTACACCTTC	CAWDRDRSIYGYTF
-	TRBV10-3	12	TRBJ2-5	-	TGTGCCATCAGAGGGGCGGGGGAGACCCAGTACTTC	CAIRGAGETQYF
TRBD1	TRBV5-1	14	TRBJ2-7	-	TGCGCCAGCAGCTCCTGGACAGGGTTGGACGAGCAGTACTTC	CASSSWTGLDEQYF
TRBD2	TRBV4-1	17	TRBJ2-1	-	TGCGCCAGCAGCCTTCGACTAGCGGGACTATCCTACAATGAGCAGTTCTTC	CASSLRLAGLSYNEQFF
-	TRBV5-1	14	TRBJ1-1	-	TGCGCCAGCAGCTGGACAGCTAAAAACACTGAAGCTTTCTTT	CASSWTAKNTEAFF